This T cell receptor beta chain was sequenced in a study of early T cells in non-severe SARS-CoV-2 infection. Study summary: Sequencing was performed on bulk RNA from unsorted whole blood, leaving chains unpaired. Study findings and constraints: There was a bias toward anti-spike CD8 responses in VDJdb matching, which missed private and CD4 specificities.

This clonotype has at least ten counts. The antigen remains unidentified. CDR3 length: 15 amino acids. The germline gives CDR1 GTSNPN, CDR2 SVGIG (reference sequence). With V trimmed by 0 bases and J by 5 bases, 7 bases remained unmatched. Attached unique molecular identifiers marked individual cDNA molecules. TCRdb re-called the 5' RACE reads with MiXCR, one entry per CDR3 protein. The sample gives tens of thousands of distinct CDR3 sequences, 6% to 8.5% of which show up once; under 5% is in the top ten. The sequenced sample consisted of whole blood. V usage is TRBV30 and J usage is TRBJ1-5, with TRBD1 matching over 7 bases. The origin of this receptor is an adult who was a healthcare worker with PCR-confirmed SARS-CoV-2 infection or an uninfected control (not recorded which). The CDR3 DNA sequence: TGTGCCTGGAGTGTACGAGACAGGGCGGATCAGCCCCAGCATTTT. Translating gives CAWSVRDRADQPQHF.